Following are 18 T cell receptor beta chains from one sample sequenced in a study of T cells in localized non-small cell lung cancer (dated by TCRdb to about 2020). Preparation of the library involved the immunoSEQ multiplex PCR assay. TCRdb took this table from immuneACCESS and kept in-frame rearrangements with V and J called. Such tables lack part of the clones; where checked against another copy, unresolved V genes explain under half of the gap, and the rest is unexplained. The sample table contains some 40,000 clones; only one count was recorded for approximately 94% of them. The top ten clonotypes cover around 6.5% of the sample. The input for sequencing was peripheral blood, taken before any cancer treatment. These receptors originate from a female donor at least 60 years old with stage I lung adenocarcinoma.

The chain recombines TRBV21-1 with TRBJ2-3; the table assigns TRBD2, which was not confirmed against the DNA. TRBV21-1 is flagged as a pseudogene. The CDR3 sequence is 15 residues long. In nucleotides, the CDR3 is TGTGCCAGCAGCCGGGGCGGGGGGCGGACAGATACGCAGTATTTT. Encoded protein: CASSRGGGRTDTQYF.

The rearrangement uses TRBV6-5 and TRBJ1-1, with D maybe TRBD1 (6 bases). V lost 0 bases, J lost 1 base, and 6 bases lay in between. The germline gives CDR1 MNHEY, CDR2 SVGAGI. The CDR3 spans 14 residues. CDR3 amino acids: CASSYSTGNTEAFF. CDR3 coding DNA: TGTGCCAGCAGTTACTCGACAGGGAACACTGAAGCTTTCTTT.

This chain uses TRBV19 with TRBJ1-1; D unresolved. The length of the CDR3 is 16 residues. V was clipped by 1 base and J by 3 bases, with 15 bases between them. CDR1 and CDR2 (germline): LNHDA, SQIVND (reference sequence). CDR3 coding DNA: TGTGCCAGTAGTATAGGTTCGGGTCCGGTGGACACTGAAGCTTTCTTT. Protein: CASSIGSGPVDTEAFF.

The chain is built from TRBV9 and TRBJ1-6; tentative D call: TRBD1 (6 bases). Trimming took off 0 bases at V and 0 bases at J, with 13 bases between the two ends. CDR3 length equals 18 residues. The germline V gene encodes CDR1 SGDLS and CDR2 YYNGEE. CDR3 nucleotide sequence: TGTGCCAGCAGCGTAGCTGGGGGGGCCCACTCCTATAATTCACCCCTCCACTTT. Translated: CASSVAGGAHSYNSPLHF.

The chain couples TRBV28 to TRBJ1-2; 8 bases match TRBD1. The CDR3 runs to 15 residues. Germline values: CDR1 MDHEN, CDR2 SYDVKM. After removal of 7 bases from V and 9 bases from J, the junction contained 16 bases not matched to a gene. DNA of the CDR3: TGTGCCAGCATGTTAGTGACCGGACAGGGAGGTAGCTACACCTTC. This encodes CASMLVTGQGGSYTF.

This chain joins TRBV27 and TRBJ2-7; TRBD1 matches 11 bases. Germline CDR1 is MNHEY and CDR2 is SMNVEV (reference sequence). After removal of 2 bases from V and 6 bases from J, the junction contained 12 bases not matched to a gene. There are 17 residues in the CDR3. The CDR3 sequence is CASSLTPAGQGAVEQYF. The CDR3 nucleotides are TGTGCCAGCAGTTTAACCCCCGCAGGACAGGGGGCTGTCGAGCAGTACTTC.

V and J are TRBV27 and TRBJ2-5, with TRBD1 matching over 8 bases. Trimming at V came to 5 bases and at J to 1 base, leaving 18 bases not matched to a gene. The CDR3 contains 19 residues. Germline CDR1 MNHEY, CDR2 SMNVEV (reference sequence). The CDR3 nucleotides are TGTGCCAGCAGTCTCAGAGCTGGGACAGGCCTACGGGTCCAAGAGACCCAGTACTTC. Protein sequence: CASSLRAGTGLRVQETQYF.

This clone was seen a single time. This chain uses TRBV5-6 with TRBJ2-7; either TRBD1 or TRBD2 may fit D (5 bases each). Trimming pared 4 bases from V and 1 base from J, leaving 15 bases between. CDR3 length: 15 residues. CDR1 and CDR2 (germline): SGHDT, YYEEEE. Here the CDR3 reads CASSRPRDGSYEQYV. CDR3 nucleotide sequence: TGTGCCAGCAGCCGTCCGAGGGACGGGTCCTACGAGCAGTACGTC.

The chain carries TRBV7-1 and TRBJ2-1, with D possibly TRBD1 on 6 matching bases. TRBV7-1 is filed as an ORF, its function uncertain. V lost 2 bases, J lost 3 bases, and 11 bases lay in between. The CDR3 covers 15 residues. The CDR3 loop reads CASSSPGGLYNEQFF. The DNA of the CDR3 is TGTGCCAGCAGCTCACCTGGGGGCCTCTACAATGAGCAGTTCTTC.

The DNA for the CDR3 is TGTGCCACCAGCAAAAGGACAGGGGGCGGGGTAGAACCCCTCCACTTT. It yields the protein CATSKRTGGGVEPLHF. The rearrangement joins TRBV15 to TRBJ1-6; the match to TRBD1 covers 11 bases. Trimming took 4 bases from V and 12 from J; bases not matched to a gene: 11. The CDR3 spans 16 residues. Germline V lookup: CDR1 LNHNV, CDR2 YYDKDF (reference sequence).

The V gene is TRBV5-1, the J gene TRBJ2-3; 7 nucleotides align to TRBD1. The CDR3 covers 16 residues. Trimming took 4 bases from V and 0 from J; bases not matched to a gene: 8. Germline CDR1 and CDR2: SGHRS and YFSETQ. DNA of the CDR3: TGCGCCAGCAGCATCCGACAGGGTTCTAGCACAGATACGCAGTATTTT. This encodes CASSIRQGSSTDTQYF.

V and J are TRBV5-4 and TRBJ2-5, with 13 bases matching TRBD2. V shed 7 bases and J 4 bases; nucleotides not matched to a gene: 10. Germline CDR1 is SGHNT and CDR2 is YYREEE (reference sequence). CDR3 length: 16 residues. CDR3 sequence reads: CASGNELAGGIETQYF. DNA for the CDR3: TGTGCCAGCGGCAACGAACTAGCGGGGGGGATAGAGACCCAGTACTTC.

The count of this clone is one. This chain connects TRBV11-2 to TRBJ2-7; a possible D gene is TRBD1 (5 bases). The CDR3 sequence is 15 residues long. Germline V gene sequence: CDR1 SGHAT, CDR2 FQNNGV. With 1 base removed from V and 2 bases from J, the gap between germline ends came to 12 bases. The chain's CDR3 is CASSLGAGRTYEQYF. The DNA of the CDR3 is TGTGCCAGCAGCTTAGGGGCAGGGCGGACCTACGAGCAGTACTTC.

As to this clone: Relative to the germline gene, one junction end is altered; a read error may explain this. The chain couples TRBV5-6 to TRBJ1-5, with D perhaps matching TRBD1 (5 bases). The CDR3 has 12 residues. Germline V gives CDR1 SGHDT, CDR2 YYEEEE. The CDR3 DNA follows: TGTGCCAGCAGCTCTGCGGGGCATTCTTCGGTTTTT. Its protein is CASSSAGHSSVF.

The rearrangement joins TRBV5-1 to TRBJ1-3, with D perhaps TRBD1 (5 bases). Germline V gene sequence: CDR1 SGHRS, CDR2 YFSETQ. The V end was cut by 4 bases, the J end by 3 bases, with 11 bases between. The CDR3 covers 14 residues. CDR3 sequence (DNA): TGCGCCAGCAGCCCGGGGACGGATGGAAACACCATATATTTT. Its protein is CASSPGTDGNTIYF.

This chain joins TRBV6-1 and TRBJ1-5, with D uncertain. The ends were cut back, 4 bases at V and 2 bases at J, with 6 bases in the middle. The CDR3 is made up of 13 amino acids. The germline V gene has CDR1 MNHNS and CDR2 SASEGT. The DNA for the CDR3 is TGTGCCAGCAGTGGGTTGGGCAATCAGCCCCAGCATTTT. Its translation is CASSGLGNQPQHF.

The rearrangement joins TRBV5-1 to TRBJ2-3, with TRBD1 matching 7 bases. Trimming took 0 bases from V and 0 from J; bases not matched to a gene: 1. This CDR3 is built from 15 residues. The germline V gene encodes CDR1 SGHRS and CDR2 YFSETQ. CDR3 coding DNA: TGCGCCAGCAGCTTGGCGACAGGGAGCACAGATACGCAGTATTTT. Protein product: CASSLATGSTDTQYF. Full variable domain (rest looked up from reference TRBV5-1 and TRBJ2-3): KAGVTQTPRYLIKTRGQQVTLSCSPISGHRSVSWYQQTPGQGLQFLFEYFSETQRNKGNFPGRFSGRQFSNSRSEMNVSTLELGDSALYLCASSLATGSTDTQYFGPGTRLTVL.

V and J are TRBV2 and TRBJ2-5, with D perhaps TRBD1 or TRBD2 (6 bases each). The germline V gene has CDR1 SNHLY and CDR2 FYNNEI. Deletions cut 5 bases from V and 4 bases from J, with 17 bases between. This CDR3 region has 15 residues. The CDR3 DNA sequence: TGTGCCAGCAGTCCCTGGAGGGGGGTCGGAGAGACCCAGTACTTC. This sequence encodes CASSPWRGVGETQYF.